The sequence of this T cell receptor beta chain was determined in a study of T-cell reconstitution after alpha-beta-depleted transplantation in children (dated by TCRdb to the mid-2010s). Looking at the study overall: Using TCR repertoire profiling, the study quantitatively followed how T-cell immune reconstitution unfolded in children after TCRalphabeta/CD19-depleted allogeneic hematopoietic cell transplantation.

This clonotype was found many times. The antigen it binds to is not known. Per-nucleotide qualities are absent, and no much larger clonotype sits a single base away. Spanning cysteine to phenylalanine, the CDR3 consists of 14 amino acids. Left in the record is the CDR3 DNA by itself, 42 bases read in frame from the first base. V was cut back by 3 bases and J by 4 bases, leaving a gap of 12 bases between them. Libraries were constructed by PCR. Sequencing used an Illumina HiSeq 2500. TCR libraries were prepared with molecular barcoding, using unique molecular identifiers to normalize TCRbeta repertoire quantification. TCRdb reprocessing: public reads trimmed at Q25 with fastp, clones called with MiXCR, in-frame beta chains kept. Each entry is one CDR3 protein sequence, shown with its most common DNA and genes. Counted in this sample were about 200,000 distinct CDR3 sequences; approximately 14% of them appeared once. Roughly 13% of the sample goes to the ten largest clones.

This TCR derives from a human donor who donated a stem cell graft to a child with acute lymphoblastic leukemia. This material consisted of PBMCs from the stem cell graft donor, taken from the stem cell graft. Rearrangement joined TRBV12-3 or TRBV12-4 to TRBJ1-1; the best D guess is TRBD1, with 6 bases matching. The CDR3 region: CASSFGRGGTEAFF. The nucleotide sequence reads TGTGCCAGCAGTTTTGGCAGGGGTGGCACTGAAGCTTTCTTT.